Shown below are 20 T cell receptor beta chains from a single sample sequenced in a study of blood T cells in healthy people across ages. A sample-barcoded 5' primer and a J-beta primer mix were used in a second PCR of roughly 6 to 11 cycles. TCRdb ran MiXCR on the 5' RACE reads and lists one entry per CDR3 protein. The sample lists over a million distinct CDR3 sequences, around two fifths occurring once. Sample: blood. These receptors were obtained from a woman in her late teens or twenties in good health.

This clonotype was detected a few times. This chain connects TRBV4-1 to TRBJ2-7, with D maybe TRBD1 (5 bases). V was pared by 3 bases and J by 0 bases, with 9 bases between. The germline V gene has CDR1 MGHRA and CDR2 YSYEKL. This CDR3 is 14 amino acids long. The CDR3 region has the DNA TGCGCCAGCAGCCAGTTGCAGGGCTCCTACGAGCAGTACTTC. This gives the protein CASSQLQGSYEQYF.

This clonotype has ten or more counts. The chain carries TRBV4-2 and TRBJ1-2, with D possibly TRBD1 on 6 matching bases. V lost 2 bases to trimming and J lost 3 bases, with 13 bases between them. This CDR3 has 15 amino acids. Germline V CDR1 and CDR2: LGHNA, YNFKEQ. The CDR3 DNA sequence: TGTGCCAGCAGCCAATTTGGGGGGGCCGACTATGGCTACACCTTC. This gives the protein CASSQFGGADYGYTF.

The V call is TRBV29-1, the J call TRBJ2-1, with 9 bases matching TRBD2. Germline CDR1 SQVTM, CDR2 ANQGSEA. The CDR3 has 14 residues. CDR3 nucleotides: TGCAACATCCGCCCCGCGGGAGGGACCAATGAGCAGTTCTTC. Its protein is CNIRPAGGTNEQFF.

This rearrangement joins TRBV4-1 to TRBJ1-6, with D possibly matching TRBD1 (6 bases). This CDR3 is built from 17 residues. Trimming shortened V by 0 bases and J by 1 base, and 10 bases separated the two germline ends. Per the germline V gene, CDR1 is MGHRA and CDR2 is YSYEKL. CDR3 bases: TGCGCCAGCAGCCAAGATCCGGGACAATCCTATAATTCACCCCTCCACTTT. Residues: CASSQDPGQSYNSPLHF.

The chain is built from TRBV20-1 and TRBJ1-1; D is possibly TRBD1 (6 bases). Per germline, CDR1 DFQATT and CDR2 SNEGSKA (reference sequence). Trimming left V 0 bases short and J 1 base short, with 12 bases between. The CDR3 has 15 residues. For the CDR3, the DNA is TGCAGTGCTAGAGAAAGGCGGACAGAGAACACTGAAGCTTTCTTT. It specifies CSARERRTENTEAFF.

V gene TRBV27 combines with J gene TRBJ2-3; D gene ambiguous. From germline, CDR1 is MNHEY and CDR2 SMNVEV (reference sequence). V was trimmed by 2 bases and J by 5 bases, leaving 11 bases between them. The CDR3 consists of 14 residues. The CDR3 is CASSLVSDVDTQYF. CDR3 DNA sequence: TGTGCCAGCAGTTTAGTGTCGGATGTAGATACGCAGTATTTT.

The gene calls are TRBV5-1 and TRBJ2-1; D may be TRBD2 (6 bases). This CDR3 contains 14 residues. CDR1 is SGHRS and CDR2 is YFSETQ in the germline V gene. V gave up 4 bases and J gave up 6 bases, with 14 bases separating them. As DNA, the CDR3 is TGCGCCAGCAGCAACGGACGGAGGGGCAATGAGCAGTTCTTC. Its protein product is CASSNGRRGNEQFF.

This clonotype came up once. CDR3 in amino acids: CASSSGASGTTDTQYF. The CDR3 DNA is TGCGCCAGCAGCTCGGGGGCTAGCGGAACCACAGATACGCAGTATTTT. The chain uses TRBV5-1 and TRBJ2-3, with a tentative D call TRBD2 (7 bases). The CDR3 extends over 16 amino acids. V gave up 3 bases and J gave up 2 bases, with 16 bases separating them. Germline CDR1 SGHRS, CDR2 YFSETQ. Full variable domain (rest looked up from reference TRBV5-1 and TRBJ2-3): KAGVTQTPRYLIKTRGQQVTLSCSPISGHRSVSWYQQTPGQGLQFLFEYFSETQRNKGNFPGRFSGRQFSNSRSEMNVSTLELGDSALYLCASSSGASGTTDTQYFGPGTRLTVL.

The gene calls are TRBV14 and TRBJ1-2, with D possibly being TRBD1 (6 bases). Germline CDR1 SGHDN, CDR2 FVKESK. The CDR3 extends over 13 amino acids. The ends were cut back, 1 base at V and 8 bases at J, with 11 bases in the middle. This CDR3 is CASSQAWGGGYTF. CDR3 nucleotides: TGTGCCAGCAGCCAAGCGTGGGGGGGCGGCTACACCTTC.

The sample holds a few counts of this clonotype. This sequence joins TRBV29-1 and TRBJ2-7; 8 bases map to TRBD2. From germline, CDR1 is SQVTM and CDR2 ANQGSEA. The CDR3 is made up of 15 amino acids. V shed 4 bases and J 4 bases; nucleotides not matched to a gene: 12. CDR3 sequence (DNA): TGCAGCGTTGTGCTCCCCCGGGGGGGTTGGTACGAGCAGTACTTC. Its protein product is CSVVLPRGGWYEQYF.

The sample holds a few counts of this clonotype. The CDR3 loop is CASSWGDSGEQFF. The CDR3 DNA reads as TGTGCCAGCAGCTGGGGTGATAGCGGTGAGCAGTTCTTC. The chain carries TRBV5-5 and TRBJ2-1, with a possible D match to TRBD2 (6 bases). The CDR3 length is 13 residues. Deletions cut 3 bases from V and 9 bases from J, with 13 bases between. Germline-derived CDR1 and CDR2 are SGHKS and YYEKEE (reference sequence).

A few counts support this clonotype. The rearrangement uses TRBV7-9 and TRBJ1-1, with TRBD1 identical over 7 bases. Trimming cost V 5 bases and J 6 bases; bases outside gene matches: 3. Germline lookup yields CDR1 SEHNR and CDR2 FQNEAQ (reference sequence). This CDR3 contains 12 residues. The CDR3 sequence is CASSEDRPEAFF. The CDR3 DNA reads TGTGCCAGCAGCGAGGACAGGCCTGAAGCTTTCTTT.

This clonotype occurred a few times. DNA for the CDR3: TGTGCCAGCAGCTTAGTCGAGGGCCCAATGCCCCAGCATTTT. Translated, it gives CASSLVEGPMPQHF. The chain employs TRBV7-8 and TRBJ1-5; no definite D call. The CDR3 is made up of 14 amino acids. The germline V gene encodes CDR1 SGHVS and CDR2 FQNEAQ. With 1 base removed from V and 9 bases from J, the gap between germline ends came to 13 bases. Complete variable domain (other parts from reference TRBV7-8 and TRBJ1-5): GAGVSQSPRYKVAKRGQDVALRCDPISGHVSLFWYQQALGQGPEFLTYFQNEAQLDKSGLPSDRFFAERPEGSVSTLKIQRTQQEDSAVYLCASSLVEGPMPQHFGDGTRLSIL.

The chain couples TRBV7-9 to TRBJ2-7; D possibly corresponds to TRBD1 (6 bases). CDR3 length equals 13 residues. The germline V gene encodes CDR1 SEHNR and CDR2 FQNEAQ (reference sequence). V was shortened by 11 bases and J by 5 bases, with 19 bases between the two germline ends. CDR3 nucleotide sequence: TGTGCCTGGGACAAACTCCTACGGGACGAGCAGTACTTC. Encoded protein: CAWDKLLRDEQYF.

This clonotype has a handful of counts. This chain uses TRBV6-6 with TRBJ2-7; TRBD2 matches 9 bases. Per germline, CDR1 MNHNY and CDR2 SVGAGI (reference sequence). This CDR3 spans 15 amino acids. V gave up 2 bases and J gave up 2 bases; unmatched junction bases: 4. For the CDR3, the DNA is TGTGCCAGCAGTTACGGACTAGCGATAACCTACGAGCAGTACTTC. This gives the protein CASSYGLAITYEQYF.

There are a few counts of this clonotype. This chain uses TRBV7-9 with TRBJ2-7, with D uncertain. The V end lost 3 bases, the J end lost 0 bases, and 9 bases lay between the germline ends. CDR1 is SEHNR and CDR2 is FQNEAQ in the germline V gene (reference sequence). CDR3 length equals 14 residues. CDR3 residues: CASSFRQSSYEQYF. The CDR3 region has the DNA TGTGCCAGCAGCTTTCGGCAGAGCTCCTACGAGCAGTACTTC. Full variable domain (outside the CDR3, taken from reference TRBV7-9 and TRBJ2-7): DTGVSQNPRHKITKRGQNVTFRCDPISEHNRLYWYRQTLGQGPEFLTYFQNEAQLEKSRLLSDRFSAERPKGSFSTLEIQRTEQGDSAMYLCASSFRQSSYEQYFGPGTRLTVT.

The V gene is TRBV20-1, the J gene TRBJ2-1; TRBD2 aligns across 14 bases. Germline trimming cut 6 bases from V and 12 bases from J; bases unmatched to any gene: 10. Germline V gene data show CDR1 as DFQATT and CDR2 as SNEGSKA (reference sequence). CDR3 length: 14 amino acids. Here the CDR3 reads CSAAPGLAGARQFF. CDR3 in DNA: TGCAGTGCCGCACCGGGACTAGCGGGAGCAAGGCAGTTCTTC.

The rearrangement joins TRBV6-2 or TRBV6-3 to TRBJ2-3; D perhaps matches TRBD2 (6 bases). V gave up 4 bases and J gave up 6 bases, with 14 bases separating them. Germline CDR1 MNHEY, CDR2 SVGEGT. CDR3 length: 14 residues. The CDR3 here is CASSSGAGRDTQYF. Written as DNA, the CDR3 is TGTGCCAGCAGTTCAGGAGCGGGTAGGGATACGCAGTATTTT.

This clonotype has just a few counts. The chain carries TRBV27 and TRBJ2-3; D call uncertain. Germline-derived CDR1 and CDR2 are MNHEY and SMNVEV (reference sequence). The CDR3 sequence is 15 residues long. Trimming took 2 bases from V and 0 from J, leaving 9 bases between them. CDR3 in amino acids: CASSLDGPSTDTQYF. Here the CDR3 DNA reads TGTGCCAGCAGTTTAGACGGTCCAAGCACAGATACGCAGTATTTT.

The gene calls are TRBV20-1 and TRBJ1-2; D perhaps matches TRBD1 (5 bases). The CDR3 consists of 11 residues. Germline loops: CDR1 DFQATT, CDR2 SNEGSKA (reference sequence). The CDR3 loop is CTGLGLNGYTF. DNA of the CDR3: TGCACCGGACTGGGACTTAATGGCTACACCTTC.